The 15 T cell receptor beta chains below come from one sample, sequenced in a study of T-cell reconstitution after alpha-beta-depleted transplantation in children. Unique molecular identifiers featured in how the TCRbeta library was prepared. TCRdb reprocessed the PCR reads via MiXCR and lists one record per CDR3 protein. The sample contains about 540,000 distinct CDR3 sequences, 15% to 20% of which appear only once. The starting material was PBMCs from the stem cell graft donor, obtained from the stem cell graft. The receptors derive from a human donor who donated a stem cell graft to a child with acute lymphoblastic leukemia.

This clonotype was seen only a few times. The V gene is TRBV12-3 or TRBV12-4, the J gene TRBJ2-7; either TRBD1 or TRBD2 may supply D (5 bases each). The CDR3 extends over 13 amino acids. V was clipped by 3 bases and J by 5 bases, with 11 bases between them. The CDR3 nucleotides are TGTGCCAGCAGTTTGGGGGAATCCCACGAGCAGTACTTC. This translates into CASSLGESHEQYF.

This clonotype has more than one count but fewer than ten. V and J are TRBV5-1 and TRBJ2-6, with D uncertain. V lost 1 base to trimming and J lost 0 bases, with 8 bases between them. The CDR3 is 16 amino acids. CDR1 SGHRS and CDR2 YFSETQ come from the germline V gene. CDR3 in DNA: TGCGCCAGCAGCTTGAGTCAGCACTCTGGGGCCAACGTCCTGACTTTC. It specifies CASSLSQHSGANVLTF.

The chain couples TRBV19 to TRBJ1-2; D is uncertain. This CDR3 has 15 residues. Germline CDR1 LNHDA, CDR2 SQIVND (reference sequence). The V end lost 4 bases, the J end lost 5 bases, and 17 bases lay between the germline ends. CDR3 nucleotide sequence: TGTGCCAGTAGTAGCTGGGCCATTCTAGAATATGGCTACACCTTC. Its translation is CASSSWAILEYGYTF.

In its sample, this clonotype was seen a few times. As DNA, the CDR3 is TGCAGTGCGGAACTTAGTGCGACCGACTATGGCTACACCTTC. As protein: CSAELSATDYGYTF. The gene calls are TRBV20-1 and TRBJ1-2; D unresolved. Germline values: CDR1 DFQATT, CDR2 SNEGSKA (reference sequence). This CDR3 is 14 amino acids long. Trimming cost V 6 bases and J 3 bases, with 17 bases left between them.

This CDR3 reads CASSLTGKGSGTNTGELFF. CDR3 coding DNA: TGTGCCAGCAGCTTAACAGGGAAGGGGAGCGGGACTAACACCGGGGAGCTGTTTTTT. This chain uses TRBV7-3 with TRBJ2-2, with TRBD2 matching over 7 bases. Trimming took 0 bases from V and 2 from J; bases not matched to a gene: 12. The germline gives CDR1 SGHTA, CDR2 FQGTGA. This CDR3 comprises 19 residues.

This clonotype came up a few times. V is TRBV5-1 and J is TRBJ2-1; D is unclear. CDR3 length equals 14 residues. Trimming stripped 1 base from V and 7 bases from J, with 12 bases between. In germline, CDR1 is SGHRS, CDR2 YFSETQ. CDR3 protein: CASSLRVMENEQFF. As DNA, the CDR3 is TGCGCCAGCAGCTTGCGCGTTATGGAGAATGAGCAGTTCTTC.

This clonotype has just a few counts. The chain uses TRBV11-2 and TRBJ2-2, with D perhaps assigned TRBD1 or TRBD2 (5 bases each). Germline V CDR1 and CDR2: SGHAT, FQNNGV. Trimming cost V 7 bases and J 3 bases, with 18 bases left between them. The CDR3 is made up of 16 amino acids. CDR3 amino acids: CASTHSPVGDTGELFF. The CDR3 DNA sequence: TGTGCCAGCACGCATAGCCCAGTGGGGGACACCGGGGAGCTGTTTTTT.

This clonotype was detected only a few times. CDR3 in DNA: TGTGCCAGCAGTTTACGAGGGCCGAGCTCCTACGAGCAGTACTTC. It is translated as CASSLRGPSSYEQYF. The chain carries TRBV27 and TRBJ2-7, with D perhaps TRBD2 (5 bases). Germline CDR1 MNHEY, CDR2 SMNVEV (reference sequence). The V end lost 2 bases, the J end lost 0 bases, and 11 bases lay between the germline ends. The CDR3 consists of 15 residues.

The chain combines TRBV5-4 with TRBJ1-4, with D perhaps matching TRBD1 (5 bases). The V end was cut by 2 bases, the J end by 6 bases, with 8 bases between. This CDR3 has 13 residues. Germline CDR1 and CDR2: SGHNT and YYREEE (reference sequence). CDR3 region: CASSFWDDEKLFF. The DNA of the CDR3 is TGTGCCAGCAGCTTTTGGGACGATGAAAAACTGTTTTTT.

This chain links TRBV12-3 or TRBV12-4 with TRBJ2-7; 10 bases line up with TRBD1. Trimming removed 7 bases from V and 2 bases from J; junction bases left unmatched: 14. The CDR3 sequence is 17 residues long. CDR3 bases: TGTGCCAGCATTTACCTATCCGGGACAGGGGAACCCTACGAGCAGTACTTC. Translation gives CASIYLSGTGEPYEQYF.

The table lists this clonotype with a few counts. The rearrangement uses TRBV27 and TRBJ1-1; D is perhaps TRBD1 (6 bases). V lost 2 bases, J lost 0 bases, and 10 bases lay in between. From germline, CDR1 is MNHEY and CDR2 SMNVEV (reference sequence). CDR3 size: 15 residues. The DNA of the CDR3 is TGTGCCAGCAGTTTAATCGGGGGCATGAACACTGAAGCTTTCTTT. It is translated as CASSLIGGMNTEAFF.

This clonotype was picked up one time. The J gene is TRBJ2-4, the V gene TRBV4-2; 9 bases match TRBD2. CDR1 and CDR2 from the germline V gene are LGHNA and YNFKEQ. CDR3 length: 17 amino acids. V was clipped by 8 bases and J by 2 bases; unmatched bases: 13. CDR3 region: CASGPGLLAGSKNIQYF. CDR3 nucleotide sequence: TGTGCCAGCGGCCCCGGCCTGCTAGCGGGGTCCAAAAACATTCAGTACTTC.

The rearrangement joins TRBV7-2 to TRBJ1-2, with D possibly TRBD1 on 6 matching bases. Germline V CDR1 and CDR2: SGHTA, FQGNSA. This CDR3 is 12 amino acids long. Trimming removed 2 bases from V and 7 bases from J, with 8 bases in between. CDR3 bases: TGTGCCAGCAGCTTACGGGGGCTTGGCTACACCTTC. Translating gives CASSLRGLGYTF.

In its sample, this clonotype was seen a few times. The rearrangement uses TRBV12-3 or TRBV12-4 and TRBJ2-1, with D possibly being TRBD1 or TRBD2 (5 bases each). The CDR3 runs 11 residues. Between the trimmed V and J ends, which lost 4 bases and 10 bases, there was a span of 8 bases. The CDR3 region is CASSSWDEQFF. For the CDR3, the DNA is TGTGCCAGCAGTTCCTGGGACGAGCAGTTCTTC.

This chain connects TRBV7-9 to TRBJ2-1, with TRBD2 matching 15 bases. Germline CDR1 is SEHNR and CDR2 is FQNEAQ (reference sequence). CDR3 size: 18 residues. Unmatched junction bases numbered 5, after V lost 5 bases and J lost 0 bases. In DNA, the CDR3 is TGTGCCAGCAGCGGGGGACTAGCGGGAGGCAGCTCCTACAATGAGCAGTTCTTC. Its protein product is CASSGGLAGGSSYNEQFF.